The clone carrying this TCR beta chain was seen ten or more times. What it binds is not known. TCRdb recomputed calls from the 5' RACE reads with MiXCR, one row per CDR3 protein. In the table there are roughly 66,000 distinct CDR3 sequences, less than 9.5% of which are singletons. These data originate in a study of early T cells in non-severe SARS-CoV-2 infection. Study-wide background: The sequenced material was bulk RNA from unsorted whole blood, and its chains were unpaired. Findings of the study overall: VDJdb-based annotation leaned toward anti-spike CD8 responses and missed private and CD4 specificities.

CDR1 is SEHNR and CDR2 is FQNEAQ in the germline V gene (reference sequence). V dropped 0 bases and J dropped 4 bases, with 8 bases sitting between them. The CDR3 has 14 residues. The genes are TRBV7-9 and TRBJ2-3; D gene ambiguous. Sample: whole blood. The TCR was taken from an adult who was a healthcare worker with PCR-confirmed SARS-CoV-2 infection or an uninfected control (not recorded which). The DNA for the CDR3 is TGTGCCAGCAGCTTAGCGTTGGGCGCAGATACGCAGTATTTT. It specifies CASSLALGADTQYF. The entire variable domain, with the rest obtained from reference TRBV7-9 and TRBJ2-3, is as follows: DTGVSQNPRHKITKRGQNVTFRCDPISEHNRLYWYRQTLGQGPEFLTYFQNEAQLEKSRLLSDRFSAERPKGSFSTLEIQRTEQGDSAMYLCASSLALGADTQYFGPGTRLTVL.